This T cell receptor (beta chain) was profiled in a study of radiotherapy plus CTLA-4 blockade in lung cancer. Study in general: With about a third of patients having disease control, objective responses were seen in less than 20%.

Assay: immunoSEQ multiplex PCR; the TCRdb copy retains only in-frame clones and omits some. Of around 30,000 clones listed, over 70% are singletons. General study points: Reported findings show early blood T cell clone dynamics, with interferon-beta, best predicted response. An expansion of tumor-derived TCR clones occurred in blood after radiotherapy plus ipilimumab.

As concerns this clone: Its antigen is not known.

The CDR3 contains 12 residues. CDR1 is SGHTS, CDR2 YDEGEE, per germline. Trimming shortened V by 2 bases and J by 7 bases, and 7 bases separated the two germline ends. With ipilimumab providing CTLA-4 blockade, focal radiation was administered to patients who had chemo-refractory metastatic non-small-cell lung cancer. This clonotype was sampled from a human donor with non-small cell lung cancer that progressed on radiotherapy plus ipilimumab. The sample was peripheral blood, taken from a patient treated with radiotherapy plus ipilimumab. The chain employs TRBV5-8 and TRBJ1-5; D unresolved. CDR3 residues: CASSFGYQPQHF. CDR3 sequence (DNA): TGTGCCAGCAGCTTTGGATACCAGCCCCAGCATTTT.